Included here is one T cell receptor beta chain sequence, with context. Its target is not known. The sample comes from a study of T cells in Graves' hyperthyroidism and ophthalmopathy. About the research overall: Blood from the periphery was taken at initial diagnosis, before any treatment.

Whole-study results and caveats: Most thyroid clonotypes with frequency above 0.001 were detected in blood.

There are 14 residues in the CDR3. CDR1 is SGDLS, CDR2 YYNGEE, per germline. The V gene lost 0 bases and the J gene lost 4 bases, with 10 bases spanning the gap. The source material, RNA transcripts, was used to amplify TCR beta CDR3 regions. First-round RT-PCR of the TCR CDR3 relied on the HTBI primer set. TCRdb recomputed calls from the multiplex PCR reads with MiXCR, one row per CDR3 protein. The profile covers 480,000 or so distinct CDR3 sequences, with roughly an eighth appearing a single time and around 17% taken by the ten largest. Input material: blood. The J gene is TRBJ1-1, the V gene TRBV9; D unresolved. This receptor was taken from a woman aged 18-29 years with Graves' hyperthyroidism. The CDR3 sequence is CASSVADLGTEAFF. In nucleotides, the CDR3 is TGTGCCAGCAGCGTAGCGGACTTGGGCACTGAAGCTTTCTTT.